A selection of T cell receptor beta chains follows, all from one sample in a study of T-cell reconstitution after alpha-beta-depleted transplantation in children. TCRdb reprocessed the PCR reads with MiXCR, giving one entry per CDR3 protein. The sample shows 200,000 to 300,000 distinct CDR3 sequences, around 8% of them seen only once. Sequencing used PBMCs, mostly from graft donor cells, obtained 180 days after TCRalphabeta/CD19-depleted stem cell transplant. The receptors originated from a male patient between 5 and 17 years old who had a stem cell transplant for acute lymphoblastic leukemia, so the T cells may come from the graft donor. The CDR3 runs from the conserved cysteine through the conserved F or W. Fields, in order: V gene, J gene, clone size, CDR3 length, D gene, CDR3 DNA, CDR3 protein. The D gene is left open where the match is weak. Some rows have no size entry. The others give once, few or many, or a class for an expanded clone.

V gene: TRBV27; J gene: TRBJ2-7; clone size: many; CDR3 length: 18; D gene: TRBD1; CDR3 DNA: TGTGCCAGCAGTTTAGGGTTTAATAAGGGACAGGGGAACTACGAGCAGTACTTC; CDR3 protein: CASSLGFNKGQGNYEQYF
V gene: TRBV12-3/TRBV12-4; J gene: TRBJ1-2; clone size: NA; CDR3 length: 12; D gene: NA; CDR3 DNA: TGTGCCAGCACCGAACAGGGATCTGGCTACACCTTC; CDR3 protein: CASTEQGSGYTF
V gene: TRBV7-3; J gene: TRBJ2-7; clone size: many; CDR3 length: 13; D gene: NA; CDR3 DNA: TGTGCCAGCAGCTTATACCCCCTCTACGAGCAGTACTTC; CDR3 protein: CASSLYPLYEQYF
V gene: TRBV3-1; J gene: TRBJ2-1; clone size: many; CDR3 length: 15; D gene: NA; CDR3 DNA: TGTGCCAGCAGCCAAGGCCTTCTAGGGTACAATGAGCAGTTCTTC; CDR3 protein: CASSQGLLGYNEQFF
V gene: TRBV29-1; J gene: TRBJ1-2; clone size: NA; CDR3 length: 13; D gene: NA; CDR3 DNA: TGCAGCGTTCAAGCCACAAGTGACTATGGCTACACCTTC; CDR3 protein: CSVQATSDYGYTF
V gene: TRBV9; J gene: TRBJ2-5; clone size: many; CDR3 length: 15; D gene: TRBD1; CDR3 DNA: TGTGCCAGCAGCGTAGGGACAGGTTACCAAGAGACCCAGTACTTC; CDR3 protein: CASSVGTGYQETQYF
V gene: TRBV29-1; J gene: TRBJ1-2; clone size: many; CDR3 length: 15; D gene: TRBD1; CDR3 DNA: TGCAGCGTTGAAACCCCCGGAGGACAGGACTATGGCTACACCTTC; CDR3 protein: CSVETPGGQDYGYTF
V gene: TRBV6-2/TRBV6-3; J gene: TRBJ2-3; clone size: many; CDR3 length: 15; D gene: NA; CDR3 DNA: TGTGCCAGCAGTTTTTCCATTCGACGGACAGATACGCAGTATTTT; CDR3 protein: CASSFSIRRTDTQYF
V gene: TRBV5-1; J gene: TRBJ2-5; clone size: many; CDR3 length: 15; D gene: TRBD1; CDR3 DNA: TGCGCCAGCAGCTTATCCGGGACAGGGACCGAGACCCAGTACTTC; CDR3 protein: CASSLSGTGTETQYF
V gene: TRBV29-1; J gene: TRBJ2-1; clone size: many; CDR3 length: 14; D gene: TRBD2; CDR3 DNA: TGCAGCGTTGTTGTTAGCGGGAGGCCCGGTGAGCAGTTCTTC; CDR3 protein: CSVVVSGRPGEQFF
V gene: TRBV28; J gene: TRBJ2-7; clone size: many; CDR3 length: 15; D gene: NA; CDR3 DNA: TGTGCCATTACCGAATCCCGGACAGCGTCCTACGAGCAGTACTTC; CDR3 protein: CAITESRTASYEQYF
V gene: TRBV19; J gene: TRBJ2-1; clone size: many; CDR3 length: 16; D gene: NA; CDR3 DNA: TGTGCCAGTAGTCGCCGAGGAGCCTCCTCCTACAATGAGCAGTTCTTC; CDR3 protein: CASSRRGASSYNEQFF
V gene: TRBV12-3/TRBV12-4; J gene: TRBJ1-5; clone size: many; CDR3 length: 15; D gene: TRBD1; CDR3 DNA: TGTGCCAGCACCCTGGGACAGAGTGGGAATCAGCCCCAGCATTTT; CDR3 protein: CASTLGQSGNQPQHF
V gene: TRBV9; J gene: TRBJ1-5; clone size: many; CDR3 length: 14; D gene: NA; CDR3 DNA: TGTGCCAGCAGCGCGTACAGTAGCAATCAGCCCCAGCATTTT; CDR3 protein: CASSAYSSNQPQHF
V gene: TRBV5-1; J gene: TRBJ1-3; clone size: many; CDR3 length: 13; D gene: NA; CDR3 DNA: TGCGCCAGTTCTACTTCCTCTGGAAACACCATATATTTT; CDR3 protein: CASSTSSGNTIYF
V gene: TRBV7-2; J gene: TRBJ1-2; clone size: many; CDR3 length: 13; D gene: NA; CDR3 DNA: TGTGCCAGCAGCTTAGAACAGTTGAATGGCTACACCTTC; CDR3 protein: CASSLEQLNGYTF
V gene: TRBV6-5; J gene: TRBJ2-7; clone size: many; CDR3 length: 17; D gene: TRBD2; CDR3 DNA: TGTGCCAGCAGGGTCATTCTAGCGGGGGGCCTAAGACACGAGCAGTACTTC; CDR3 protein: CASRVILAGGLRHEQYF
V gene: TRBV27; J gene: TRBJ2-7; clone size: many; CDR3 length: 13; D gene: NA; CDR3 DNA: TGTGCCACCCGACTGGGGACAAACTACGAGCAGTACTTC; CDR3 protein: CATRLGTNYEQYF
V gene: TRBV2; J gene: TRBJ1-2; clone size: many; CDR3 length: 10; D gene: NA; CDR3 DNA: TGTGCCAGCAGTGAGTATGGCTACACCTTC; CDR3 protein: CASSEYGYTF
V gene: TRBV5-1; J gene: TRBJ1-4; clone size: many; CDR3 length: 16; D gene: NA; CDR3 DNA: TGCGCCAGCAGCTTGATGGTCTACGGACGGGGCGAAAAACTGTTTTTT; CDR3 protein: CASSLMVYGRGEKLFF
V gene: TRBV9; J gene: TRBJ2-2; clone size: many; CDR3 length: 17; D gene: NA; CDR3 DNA: TGTGCCAGCAGCCCCCTACTACGGACAGATCTCACCGGGGAGCTGTTTTTT; CDR3 protein: CASSPLLRTDLTGELFF
V gene: TRBV29-1; J gene: TRBJ1-1; clone size: many; CDR3 length: 12; D gene: NA; CDR3 DNA: TGCAGCGTTGAAGCTCGATTCACTGAAGCTTTCTTT; CDR3 protein: CSVEARFTEAFF
V gene: TRBV2; J gene: TRBJ2-2; clone size: many; CDR3 length: 16; D gene: TRBD1; CDR3 DNA: TGTGCCAGCAGTGAACGGACAGGACCGAACACCGGGGAGCTGTTTTTT; CDR3 protein: CASSERTGPNTGELFF
V gene: TRBV6-5; J gene: TRBJ2-1; clone size: many; CDR3 length: 17; D gene: TRBD2; CDR3 DNA: TGTGCCAGCAGTTATGGGACGGCGGGAGCAACCTACAATGAGCAGTTCTTC; CDR3 protein: CASSYGTAGATYNEQFF
V gene: TRBV9; J gene: TRBJ2-3; clone size: many; CDR3 length: 15; D gene: TRBD2; CDR3 DNA: TGTGCCAGCAGCGTAGAGGCGGGGGGGCCGGATACGCAGTATTTT; CDR3 protein: CASSVEAGGPDTQYF
V gene: TRBV6-1; J gene: TRBJ2-7; clone size: many; CDR3 length: 14; D gene: TRBD1; CDR3 DNA: TGTGCCAGCAGCCTCGGGACAGTACACTACGAGCAGTACTTC; CDR3 protein: CASSLGTVHYEQYF
V gene: TRBV9; J gene: TRBJ2-5; clone size: many; CDR3 length: 17; D gene: TRBD2; CDR3 DNA: TGTGCCAGCAGCGTAGAAGAGCGGGAGCAGGGGCAAGAGACCCAGTACTTC; CDR3 protein: CASSVEEREQGQETQYF
V gene: TRBV5-1; J gene: TRBJ1-5; clone size: many; CDR3 length: 15; D gene: NA; CDR3 DNA: TGCGCCAGCAGCTTTACGGGGCTCGCCGGTCAGCCCCAGCATTTT; CDR3 protein: CASSFTGLAGQPQHF
V gene: TRBV29-1; J gene: TRBJ2-2; clone size: many; CDR3 length: 11; D gene: NA; CDR3 DNA: TGCAGCGCTTTTAACGCCGGGGAGCTGTTTTTT; CDR3 protein: CSAFNAGELFF
V gene: TRBV6-5; J gene: TRBJ2-1; clone size: many; CDR3 length: 15; D gene: TRBD2; CDR3 DNA: TGTGCCAGCAGTCCCCTAGCGGGGGCCCCCAATGAGCAGTTCTTC; CDR3 protein: CASSPLAGAPNEQFF
V gene: TRBV12-3/TRBV12-4; J gene: TRBJ1-4; clone size: many; CDR3 length: 15; D gene: TRBD1; CDR3 DNA: TGTGCCAGCAGTTTGGTGGACAGGCCCCATGAAAAACTGTTTTTT; CDR3 protein: CASSLVDRPHEKLFF
V gene: TRBV6-2/TRBV6-3; J gene: TRBJ2-1; clone size: many; CDR3 length: 14; D gene: NA; CDR3 DNA: TGTGCCAGCAGCTTCAGGAGCTCCTACAATGAGCAGTTCTTC; CDR3 protein: CASSFRSSYNEQFF
V gene: TRBV5-6; J gene: TRBJ1-5; clone size: NA; CDR3 length: 14; D gene: NA; CDR3 DNA: TGTGCCAGCAGCTTGACAGGGAGGGATCAGCCCCAGCATTTT; CDR3 protein: CASSLTGRDQPQHF
V gene: TRBV20-1; J gene: TRBJ2-7; clone size: many; CDR3 length: 13; D gene: TRBD1; CDR3 DNA: TGCAGTGCTCCACCCCGGGACAGCTACGAGCAGTACTTC; CDR3 protein: CSAPPRDSYEQYF
V gene: TRBV2; J gene: TRBJ2-1; clone size: NA; CDR3 length: 18; D gene: TRBD2; CDR3 DNA: TGTGCCCGCAGTTTAGCCCGACTAGCGGGAACCTCCTACAATGAGCAGTTCTTC; CDR3 protein: CARSLARLAGTSYNEQFF
V gene: TRBV5-5; J gene: TRBJ2-7; clone size: many; CDR3 length: 16; D gene: TRBD1; CDR3 DNA: TGTGCCAGCAGCTCCACGTCAGGGGGCGGTATGTACGAGCAGTACTTC; CDR3 protein: CASSSTSGGGMYEQYF
V gene: TRBV18; J gene: TRBJ1-5; clone size: many; CDR3 length: 15; D gene: TRBD1; CDR3 DNA: TGTGCCAGCTCACCGGGGACAGGGAACAATCAGCCCCAGCATTTT; CDR3 protein: CASSPGTGNNQPQHF
V gene: TRBV9; J gene: TRBJ1-3; clone size: many; CDR3 length: 13; D gene: NA; CDR3 DNA: TGTGCCAGCAGCGTAGCAGGGGGAAACACCATATATTTT; CDR3 protein: CASSVAGGNTIYF
V gene: TRBV7-3; J gene: TRBJ2-3; clone size: many; CDR3 length: 17; D gene: TRBD2; CDR3 DNA: TGTGCCAGCAGCCCGCGGGGGGGCGGGGGGCTCACAGATACGCAGTATTTT; CDR3 protein: CASSPRGGGGLTDTQYF
V gene: TRBV12-3/TRBV12-4; J gene: TRBJ1-1; clone size: NA; CDR3 length: 13; D gene: NA; CDR3 DNA: TGTGCCAGCAGTTTAAGGGGAGGACAGGAAGCTTTCTTT; CDR3 protein: CASSLRGGQEAFF
V gene: TRBV20-1; J gene: TRBJ1-1; clone size: many; CDR3 length: 10; D gene: NA; CDR3 DNA: TGCAGTGCAGTGACAGTTGAAGCTTTCTTT; CDR3 protein: CSAVTVEAFF
V gene: TRBV19; J gene: TRBJ1-1; clone size: few; CDR3 length: 11; D gene: TRBD1; CDR3 DNA: TGTGCCAGTAGTATGGGACAGGAAGCTTTCTTT; CDR3 protein: CASSMGQEAFF
V gene: TRBV7-8; J gene: TRBJ1-6; clone size: many; CDR3 length: 15; D gene: TRBD1; CDR3 DNA: TGTGCCAGCAGCTTCCGGGACAGGGATTATTCACCCCTCCACTTT; CDR3 protein: CASSFRDRDYSPLHF
V gene: TRBV15; J gene: TRBJ2-1; clone size: many; CDR3 length: 15; D gene: NA; CDR3 DNA: TGTGCCACCAGCAGAGATCGGAGCTCCTACAATGAGCAGTTCTTC; CDR3 protein: CATSRDRSSYNEQFF
V gene: TRBV5-1; J gene: TRBJ2-5; clone size: many; CDR3 length: 15; D gene: TRBD2; CDR3 DNA: TGCGCCAGCAGCTTAGGGACTAGCGGACAAGAGACCCAGTACTTC; CDR3 protein: CASSLGTSGQETQYF
V gene: TRBV9; J gene: TRBJ1-5; clone size: many; CDR3 length: 13; D gene: NA; CDR3 DNA: TGTGCCAGCAGCCCGAGTGGTAATCAGCCCCAGCATTTT; CDR3 protein: CASSPSGNQPQHF
V gene: TRBV5-4; J gene: TRBJ2-3; clone size: NA; CDR3 length: 16; D gene: NA; CDR3 DNA: TGTGCCAGCAGCTTTGCCGGGACCCCTAGCACAGATACGCAGTATTTT; CDR3 protein: CASSFAGTPSTDTQYF
V gene: TRBV7-9; J gene: TRBJ2-3; clone size: many; CDR3 length: 14; D gene: NA; CDR3 DNA: TGTGCCAGCAGCCTGGACAGCCCCACAGATACGCAGTATTTT; CDR3 protein: CASSLDSPTDTQYF
V gene: TRBV12-3/TRBV12-4; J gene: TRBJ1-2; clone size: NA; CDR3 length: 18; D gene: TRBD1; CDR3 DNA: TGTGCCAGCAGTTTATCCGGGACAGGACCATTTGACGACTATGGCTACACCTTC; CDR3 protein: CASSLSGTGPFDDYGYTF
V gene: TRBV25-1; J gene: TRBJ1-2; clone size: many; CDR3 length: 14; D gene: TRBD1; CDR3 DNA: TGTGCCAGCAGTGAGACAGGGCCTGGCTATGGCTACACCTTC; CDR3 protein: CASSETGPGYGYTF